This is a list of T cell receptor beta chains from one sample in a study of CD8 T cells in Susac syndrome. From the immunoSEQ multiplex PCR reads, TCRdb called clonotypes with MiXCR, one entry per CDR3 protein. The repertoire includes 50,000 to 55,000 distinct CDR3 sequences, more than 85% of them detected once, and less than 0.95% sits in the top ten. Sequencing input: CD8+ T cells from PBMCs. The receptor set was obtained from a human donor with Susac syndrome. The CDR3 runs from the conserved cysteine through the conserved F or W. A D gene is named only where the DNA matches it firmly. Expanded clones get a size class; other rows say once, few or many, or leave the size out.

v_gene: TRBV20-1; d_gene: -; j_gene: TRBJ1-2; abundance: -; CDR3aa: CSARDPEDNYGYTF; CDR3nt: TGCAGTGCTAGAGATCCCGAAGATAACTATGGCTACACCTTC
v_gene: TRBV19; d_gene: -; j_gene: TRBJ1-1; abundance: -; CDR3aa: CASRMGVTEAFF; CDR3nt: TGTGCCAGTAGAATGGGGGTCACTGAAGCTTTCTTT
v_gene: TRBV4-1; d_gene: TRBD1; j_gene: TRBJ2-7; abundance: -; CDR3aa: CASSHWTGLSEQYF; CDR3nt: TGCGCCAGCAGCCACTGGACAGGGCTCTCCGAGCAGTACTTC
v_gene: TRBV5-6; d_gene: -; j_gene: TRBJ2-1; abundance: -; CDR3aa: CASSAGPFNEQFF; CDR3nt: TGTGCCAGCAGCGCTGGGCCCTTCAATGAGCAGTTCTTC
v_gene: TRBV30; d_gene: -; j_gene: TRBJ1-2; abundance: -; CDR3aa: CAWSPGLDSYGYTF; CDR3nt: TGTGCCTGGAGTCCGGGTTTGGACAGCTATGGCTACACCTTC
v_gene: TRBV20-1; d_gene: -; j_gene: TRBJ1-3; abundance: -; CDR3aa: CSAPGTGTGNTIYF; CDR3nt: TGCAGTGCGCCAGGAACAGGGACTGGAAACACCATATATTTT
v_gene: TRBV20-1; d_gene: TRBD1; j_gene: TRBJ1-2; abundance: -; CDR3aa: CSARDPHRGFGYTF; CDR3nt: TGCAGTGCTAGAGATCCCCACAGGGGATTCGGCTACACCTTC
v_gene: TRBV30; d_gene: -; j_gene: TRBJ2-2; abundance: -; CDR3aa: CAWSPLNTGELVF; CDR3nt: TGTGCCTGGAGTCCGTTGAACACCGGGGAGCTGGTTTTT
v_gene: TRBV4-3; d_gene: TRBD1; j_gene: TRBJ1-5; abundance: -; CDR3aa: CASSPKTGIGNQPQHF; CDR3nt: TGCGCCAGCAGCCCTAAGACAGGGATCGGCAATCAGCCCCAGCATTTT
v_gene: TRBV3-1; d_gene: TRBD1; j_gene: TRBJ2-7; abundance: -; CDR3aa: CASSTRAQGPSYEQYF; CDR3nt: TGTGCCAGCAGCACTCGGGCACAGGGGCCTTCCTACGAGCAGTACTTC
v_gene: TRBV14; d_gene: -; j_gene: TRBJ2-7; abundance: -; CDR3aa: CASSQVSGRYEQYF; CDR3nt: TGTGCCAGCAGCCAAGTGTCAGGGCGGTACGAGCAGTACTTC
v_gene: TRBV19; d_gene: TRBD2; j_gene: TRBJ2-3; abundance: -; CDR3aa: CASSWTRSGRDTQYF; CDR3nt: TGTGCCAGTAGTTGGACTAGGTCAGGACGAGATACGCAGTATTTT
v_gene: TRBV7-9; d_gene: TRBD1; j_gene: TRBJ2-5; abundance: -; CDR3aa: CASSHPRGTGQETQYF; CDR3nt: TGTGCCAGCAGCCATCCCCGCGGGACAGGCCAAGAGACCCAGTACTTC
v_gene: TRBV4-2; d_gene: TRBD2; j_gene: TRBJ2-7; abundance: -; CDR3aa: CASSQPGGPREQYF; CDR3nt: TGTGCCAGCAGCCAACCGGGGGGGCCCAGGGAGCAGTACTTC
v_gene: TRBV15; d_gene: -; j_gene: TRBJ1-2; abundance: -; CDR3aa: CATSRDRQGGYTF; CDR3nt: TGTGCCACCAGCAGAGATAGGCAAGGCGGCTACACCTTC
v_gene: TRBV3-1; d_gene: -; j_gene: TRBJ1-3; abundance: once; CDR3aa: CASSLTGSGNTIYF; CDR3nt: TGTGCCAGCAGCCTTACAGGCTCTGGAAACACCATATATTTT
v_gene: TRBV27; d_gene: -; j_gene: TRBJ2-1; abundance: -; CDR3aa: CASSLFGQSWFF; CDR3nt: TGTGCCAGCAGTTTATTTGGACAGAGTTGGTTCTTC
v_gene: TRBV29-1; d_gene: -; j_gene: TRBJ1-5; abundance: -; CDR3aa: CSGGDPNQPQHF; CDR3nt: TGCAGCGGCGGGGATCCTAATCAGCCCCAGCATTTT
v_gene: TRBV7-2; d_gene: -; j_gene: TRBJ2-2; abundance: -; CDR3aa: CASSLTEYLFTGELFF; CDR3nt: TGTGCCAGCAGCTTAACGGAGTACCTATTTACCGGGGAGCTGTTTTTT
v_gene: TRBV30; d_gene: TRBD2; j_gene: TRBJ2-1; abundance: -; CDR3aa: CAWSIAVIGGEQFF; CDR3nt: TGTGCCTGGAGTATAGCGGTAATCGGGGGGGAGCAGTTCTTC
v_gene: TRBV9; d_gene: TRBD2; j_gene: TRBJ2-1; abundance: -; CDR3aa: CASSDTPSTSSNEQFF; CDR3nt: TGTGCCAGCAGTGATACCCCCTCGACTAGCTCGAATGAGCAGTTCTTC
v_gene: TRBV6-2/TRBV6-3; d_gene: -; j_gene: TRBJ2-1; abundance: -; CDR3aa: CASTFASASSYNEQFF; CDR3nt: TGTGCCAGCACTTTCGCCTCCGCTAGCTCCTACAATGAGCAGTTCTTC
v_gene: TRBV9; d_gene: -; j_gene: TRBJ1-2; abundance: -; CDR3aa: CASSAGAGANYGYTF; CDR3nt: TGTGCCAGCAGCGCCGGGGCAGGGGCAAACTATGGCTACACCTTC
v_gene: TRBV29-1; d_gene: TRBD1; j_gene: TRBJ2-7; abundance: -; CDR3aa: CSVGTGRGEQYF; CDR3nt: TGCAGCGTCGGGACAGGGAGAGGCGAGCAGTACTTC
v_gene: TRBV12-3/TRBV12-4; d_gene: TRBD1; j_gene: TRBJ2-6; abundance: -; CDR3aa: CASSTRWDRRSGANVLTF; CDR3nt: TGTGCCAGCAGTACACGATGGGACAGGCGCTCTGGGGCCAACGTCCTGACTTTC